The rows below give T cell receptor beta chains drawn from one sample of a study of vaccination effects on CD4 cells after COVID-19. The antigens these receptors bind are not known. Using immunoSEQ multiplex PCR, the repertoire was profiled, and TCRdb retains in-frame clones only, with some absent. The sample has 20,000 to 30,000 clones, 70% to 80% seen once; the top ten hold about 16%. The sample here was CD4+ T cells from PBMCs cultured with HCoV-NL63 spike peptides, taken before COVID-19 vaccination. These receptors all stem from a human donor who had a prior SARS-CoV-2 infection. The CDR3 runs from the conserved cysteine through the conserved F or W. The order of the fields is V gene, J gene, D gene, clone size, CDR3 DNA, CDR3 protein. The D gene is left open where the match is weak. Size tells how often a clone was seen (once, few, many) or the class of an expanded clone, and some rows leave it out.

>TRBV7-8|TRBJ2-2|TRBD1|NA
TGTGCCAGCAGCTTAGACCCGACAGGGATGAACGGGGAGCTGTTTTTT
CASSLDPTGMNGELFF
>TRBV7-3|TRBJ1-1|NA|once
TGTGCCAGCAGCTTAAGGGGGGACACCTCGGCTCCAAATGAAGCTTTCTTT
CASSLRGDTSAPNEAFF
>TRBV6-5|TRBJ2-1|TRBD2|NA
TGTGCCACCTTAGCGGGGGGGCCGAGGAATGAGCAGTTCTTC
CATLAGGPRNEQFF
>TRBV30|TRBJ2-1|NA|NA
TGTGCCTGGAGTGTTAGTAGTGAGCAGTTCTTC
CAWSVSSEQFF
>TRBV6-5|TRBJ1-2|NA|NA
TGTGCCAGCAGTTACATGGGTAACTATGGCTACACCTTC
CASSYMGNYGYTF
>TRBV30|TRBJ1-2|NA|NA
TGTGCCTGGAGGGCCCGGACTGGGGGTTATGGCTACACCTTC
CAWRARTGGYGYTF
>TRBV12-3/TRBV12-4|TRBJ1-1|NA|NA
TGTGCCAGCAGCCTATCCGAGGACACTGAAGCTTTCTTT
CASSLSEDTEAFF
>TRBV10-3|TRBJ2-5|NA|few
TGTGCCATCAGTGAGTCAGAGACCCAGTACTTC
CAISESETQYF
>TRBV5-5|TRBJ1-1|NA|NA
TGTGCCAGCAGCGTGGGACCGAACACTGAAGCTTTCTTT
CASSVGPNTEAFF
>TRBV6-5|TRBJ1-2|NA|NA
TGTGCCAGCAGTTACGGTGGGGGTGACTATGGCTACACCTTC
CASSYGGGDYGYTF
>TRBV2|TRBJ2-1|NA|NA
TGTGCCAGCAGTGAAAGTCGGGGCTCGAGCTCCTACAATGAGCAGTTCTTC
CASSESRGSSSYNEQFF